Listed here are 21 T cell receptor beta chains from one sample, sequenced in a study of CD8 T cells in ankylosing spondylitis. MiXCR, applied by TCRdb to the 5' RACE reads, yields one record per CDR3 protein. The sample gives about 220,000 distinct CDR3 sequences, about 26% of which show up once; under 7% is in the top ten. The sequenced material came from blood, either unsorted or a sorted T cell fraction (not recorded which). All receptors come from a male donor with ankylosing spondylitis or in good health (not recorded which).

In this sample, this clonotype turned up many times. The rearrangement links TRBV28 to TRBJ2-5; 10 bases map to TRBD2. CDR3 length: 15 residues. Germline-derived CDR1 and CDR2 are MDHEN and SYDVKM. The junction had 10 bases not matched to a gene; V was cut back by 7 bases and J by 5 bases. CDR3 in amino acids: CASTVARAGGETQYF. CDR3 sequence (DNA): TGTGCCAGCACCGTTGCTAGAGCGGGAGGGGAGACCCAGTACTTC.

This chain links TRBV29-1 with TRBJ2-5; 8 bases are shared with TRBD2. J was trimmed by 5 bases and V by 7 bases; bases with no gene match: 15. This CDR3 region has 15 residues. CDR1 is SQVTM, CDR2 ANQGSEA, per germline. CDR3 protein: CSAEAGAGLQETQYF. The DNA of the CDR3 is TGCAGCGCCGAAGCGGGGGCAGGGCTACAGGAGACCCAGTACTTC. Drawing the rest from reference TRBV29-1 and TRBJ2-5, the complete variable domain is SAVISQKPSRDICQRGTSLTIQCQVDSQVTMMFWYRQQPGQSLTLIATANQGSEATYESGFVIDKFPISRPNLTFSTLTVSNMSPEDSSIYLCSAEAGAGLQETQYFGPGTRLLVL.

The CDR3 loop is CASSFGGGFRETETQYF. CDR3 bases: TGTGCCAGCAGCTTTGGAGGGGGGTTTCGTGAGACGGAGACCCAGTACTTC. The chain carries TRBV11-2 and TRBJ2-5, with D possibly being TRBD1 or TRBD2 (6 bases each). This CDR3 has 17 residues. V was pared by 3 bases and J by 5 bases, with 22 bases between. Germline lookup yields CDR1 SGHAT and CDR2 FQNNGV.

This clonotype has a handful of counts. This chain joins TRBV6-5 and TRBJ2-2, with D tentatively TRBD2 (5 bases). The CDR3 is 15 amino acids. The V and J ends lost 0 bases and 7 bases respectively, with 12 bases between them. Germline CDR1 and CDR2: MNHEY and SVGAGI. The CDR3 nucleotides read TGTGCCAGCAGTTACTCTTGGTTTGCGGGCGGGGAGCTGTTTTTT. It yields the protein CASSYSWFAGGELFF.

This clonotype was counted ten times or more. This chain joins TRBV25-1 and TRBJ2-3; D is unclear. CDR1 and CDR2 (germline): MGHDK, SYGVNS. The germline V and J ends were trimmed by 6 bases and 0 bases, with 16 bases remaining between them. The CDR3 consists of 16 residues. The CDR3 DNA reads TGTGCCAGCAGCACCTGGACGCTGACTAGCACAGATACGCAGTATTTT. It translates to CASSTWTLTSTDTQYF.

A note on this clonotype: Germline is not matched at one junction end, which may reflect a read error. This chain uses TRBV20-1 with TRBJ2-2; a weak D match, TRBD2 (5 bases). CDR1 and CDR2 (germline): DFQATT, SNEGSKA (reference sequence). CDR3 length: 13 residues. CDR3 in amino acids: CSASILVSGELVF. CDR3 in DNA: TGCAGTGCTAGCATACTAGTCTCCGGGGAGCTGGTTTTT.

V gene TRBV6-1 combines with J gene TRBJ2-2, with 8 positions matching TRBD2. This CDR3 has 15 amino acids. CDR1 MNHNS and CDR2 SASEGT come from the germline V gene. Trimming at V came to 11 bases and at J to 0 bases, leaving 8 bases not matched to a gene. Written as DNA, the CDR3 is TGTGCCTCAAAGGGCGGGAGGACGAACACCGGGGAGCTGTTTTTT. Residues: CASKGGRTNTGELFF.

This clonotype was recorded at least ten times. This chain connects TRBV5-1 to TRBJ2-2; 9 bases map to TRBD1. The CDR3 sequence is 18 residues long. Looked up from germline, CDR1 is SGHRS and CDR2 is YFSETQ. Germline trimming cut 4 bases from V and 1 base from J; bases unmatched to any gene: 11. In DNA, the CDR3 is TGCGCCAGCAGCCCACAGGGGGCCCGACACTTGAACACCGGGGAGCTGTTTTTT. Translated: CASSPQGARHLNTGELFF.

In DNA, the CDR3 is TGTGCCAGCAGATTAGCGGGAGCGACTTACAATGAGCAGTTCTTC. It yields the protein CASRLAGATYNEQFF. The chain carries TRBV6-5 and TRBJ2-1; 9 bases are shared with TRBD2. The CDR3 contains 15 residues. V lost 6 bases to trimming and J lost 4 bases; unmatched junction nucleotides: 7. The germline V gene encodes CDR1 MNHEY and CDR2 SVGAGI.

This clonotype was recorded at least ten times. V gene TRBV7-2 combines with J gene TRBJ2-7; D is possibly TRBD2 (6 bases). V was trimmed by 5 bases and J by 1 base, leaving 12 bases between them. This CDR3 region has 14 residues. CDR1 SGHTA and CDR2 FQGNSA come from the germline V gene. In DNA form, the CDR3 reads TGTGCCAGCAGCCTCCGGGACTTATCCTACGAGCAGTACTTC. It is translated as CASSLRDLSYEQYF.

Many counts were recorded for this clonotype. This chain uses TRBV5-1 with TRBJ1-1; 9 bases map to TRBD1. Germline lookup yields CDR1 SGHRS and CDR2 YFSETQ. V shed 1 base and J 4 bases; nucleotides not matched to a gene: 5. CDR3 size: 15 residues. The CDR3 region is CASSLTGGVSTEAFF. The CDR3 DNA sequence: TGCGCCAGCAGCTTGACAGGGGGCGTATCCACTGAAGCTTTCTTT.

On this clonotype itself: Relative to the germline gene, one junction end is altered; a read error may explain this. V is TRBV7-6 and J is TRBJ2-1; the match to TRBD2 covers 9 bases. The CDR3 contains 19 residues. Germline V CDR1 and CDR2: SGHVS, FNYEAQ. CDR3 loop: CASSLGVLAGTVSYSEQFF. The CDR3, as DNA: TGTGCCAGCAGCTTAGGGGTACTAGCGGGTACCGTCTCCTACAGTGAGCAGTTCTTC.

This clonotype was recorded many times. V is TRBV5-1 and J is TRBJ2-7; D gene ambiguous. The CDR3 consists of 13 residues. CDR1 and CDR2 (germline): SGHRS, YFSETQ. Trimming left V 4 bases short and J 2 bases short, with 10 bases between. The CDR3 DNA reads as TGCGCCAGCAGCATCTCTCAAACCTACGAGCAGTACTTC. Translated, it gives CASSISQTYEQYF.

This clonotype was picked up many times. The J gene is TRBJ2-7, the V gene TRBV28, with 9 bases aligning to TRBD2. V gave up 5 bases and J gave up 5 bases; unmatched junction bases: 16. Germline CDR1 MDHEN, CDR2 SYDVKM. The CDR3 sequence is 17 residues long. The DNA of the CDR3 is TGTGCCAGCAGTCCCCCGGGCCTCTCTAGCGGGGTTGACGAGCAGTACTTC. Protein sequence: CASSPPGLSSGVDEQYF. The full variable domain, in which reference TRBV28 and TRBJ2-7 provide the parts outside the CDR3, is DVKVTQSSRYLVKRTGEKVFLECVQDMDHENMFWYRQDPGLGLRLIYFSYDVKMKEKGDIPEGYSVSREKKERFSLILESASTNQTSMYLCASSPPGLSSGVDEQYFGPGTRLTVT.

This clonotype was seen more than once but under ten times. V is TRBV18 and J is TRBJ2-3, with 13 nucleotides matching TRBD2. V lost 5 bases to trimming and J lost 6 bases; unmatched junction nucleotides: 23. CDR1 and CDR2 (germline): KGHSH, LQKENI. The CDR3 runs to 21 residues. For the CDR3, the DNA is TGTGCCAGCTCAATCCGGGAGCGGCAGCGAGGACTAGCGGGAGAGTCGGATACGCAGTATTTT. Its translation: CASSIRERQRGLAGESDTQYF.

This clonotype was detected ten times or more. The chain has TRBV6-5 and TRBJ1-4; a weak D match, TRBD1 (5 bases). Germline V gives CDR1 MNHEY, CDR2 SVGAGI. V was cut by 0 bases and J by 8 bases, with 16 bases left in between. The CDR3 runs to 16 residues. CDR3 loop: CASSYSTPAGGEKLFF. The DNA of the CDR3 is TGTGCCAGCAGTTACTCGACTCCTGCCGGGGGGGAAAAACTGTTTTTT.

This clonotype was counted at least ten times. The chain combines TRBV3-1 with TRBJ2-7; 9 bases match TRBD2. The CDR3 is 14 amino acids. V gave up 5 bases and J gave up 6 bases; unmatched junction bases: 8. Germline V gene data show CDR1 as LGHDT and CDR2 as YNNKEL (reference sequence). CDR3 DNA sequence: TGTGCCAGCAGCGCCGGGACTAGCCCGCTCGAGCAGTACTTC. The encoded protein is CASSAGTSPLEQYF.

This clonotype showed up just a few times. J is TRBJ2-2 and V is TRBV5-1; 11 bases match TRBD2. Germline-derived CDR1 and CDR2 are SGHRS and YFSETQ. This CDR3 is built from 15 residues. V shed 4 bases, J shed 3 bases, and the junction held 2 bases outside the gene matches. CDR3 loop: CASSGTSGDTGELFF. The CDR3 DNA follows: TGCGCCAGCAGCGGGACTAGCGGCGACACCGGGGAGCTGTTTTTT.

This clonotype was picked up many times. The rearrangement links TRBV4-1 to TRBJ2-7, with D possibly being TRBD2 (7 bases). Trimming took 1 base from V and 2 from J, leaving 9 bases between them. The CDR3 totals 14 residues. Germline V lookup: CDR1 MGHRA, CDR2 YSYEKL. The CDR3 protein is CASSQGRGPYEQYF. The CDR3 DNA sequence: TGCGCCAGCAGCCAAGGGCGGGGGCCCTACGAGCAGTACTTC.

This clonotype has a count of ten or more. The chain employs TRBV10-3 and TRBJ1-1; D gene ambiguous. V was trimmed by 2 bases and J by 7 bases, leaving 14 bases between them. CDR1 ENHRY and CDR2 SYGVKD come from the germline V gene. The CDR3 is made up of 14 amino acids. CDR3 bases: TGTGCCATCAGTGAGCCCACCTATACAGATGAAGCTTTCTTT. Amino acid sequence: CAISEPTYTDEAFF.

The rearrangement links TRBV7-6 to TRBJ2-3, with TRBD2 matching 14 bases. The CDR3 runs to 15 residues. The germline V gene has CDR1 SGHVS and CDR2 FNYEAQ. J was trimmed by 11 bases and V by 6 bases; bases with no gene match: 10. The CDR3 DNA reads TGTGCCAGCAGTACGACTAGCGGGAGGGCCTGGGAGCAGTATTTT. This encodes CASSTTSGRAWEQYF.